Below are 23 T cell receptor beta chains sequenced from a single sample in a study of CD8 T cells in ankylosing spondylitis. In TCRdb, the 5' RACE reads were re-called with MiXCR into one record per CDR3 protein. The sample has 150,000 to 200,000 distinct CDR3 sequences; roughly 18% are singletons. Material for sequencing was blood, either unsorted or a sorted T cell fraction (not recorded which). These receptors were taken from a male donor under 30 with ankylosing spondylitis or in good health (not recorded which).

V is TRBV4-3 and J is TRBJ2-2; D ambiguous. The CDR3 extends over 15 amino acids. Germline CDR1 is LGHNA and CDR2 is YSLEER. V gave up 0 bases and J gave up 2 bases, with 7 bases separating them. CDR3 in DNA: TGCGCCAGCAGCCAAGAATCTATAAACACCGGGGAGCTGTTTTTT. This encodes CASSQESINTGELFF.

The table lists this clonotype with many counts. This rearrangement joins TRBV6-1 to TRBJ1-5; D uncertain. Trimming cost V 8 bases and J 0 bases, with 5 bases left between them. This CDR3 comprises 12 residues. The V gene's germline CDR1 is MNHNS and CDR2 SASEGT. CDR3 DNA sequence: TGTGCCAGCCTTCATAGCAATCAGCCCCAGCATTTT. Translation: CASLHSNQPQHF.

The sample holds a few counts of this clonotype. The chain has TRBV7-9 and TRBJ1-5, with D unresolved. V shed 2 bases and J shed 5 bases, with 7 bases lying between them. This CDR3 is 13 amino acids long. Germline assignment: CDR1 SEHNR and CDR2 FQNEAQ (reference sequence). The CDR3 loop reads CASSLLTDQPQHF. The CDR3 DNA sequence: TGTGCCAGCAGCTTACTCACAGATCAGCCCCAGCATTTT.

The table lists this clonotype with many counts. The CDR3 DNA reads as TGCGCCAGCAGCTTGCGCACCCTAGCGGGATCGGACAATGAGCAGTTCTTC. This sequence encodes CASSLRTLAGSDNEQFF. This chain uses TRBV5-1 with TRBJ2-1; 9 bases match TRBD2. Trimming removed 1 base from V and 5 bases from J; junction bases left unmatched: 10. This CDR3 has 17 amino acids. In germline, CDR1 is SGHRS, CDR2 YFSETQ.

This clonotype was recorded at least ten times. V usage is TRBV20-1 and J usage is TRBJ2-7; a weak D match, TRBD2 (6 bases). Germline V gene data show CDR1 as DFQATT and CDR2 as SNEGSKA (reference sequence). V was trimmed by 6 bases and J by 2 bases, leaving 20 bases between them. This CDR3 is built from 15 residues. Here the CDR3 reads CSAALFTGAAYEQYF. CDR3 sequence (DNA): TGCAGTGCCGCTCTCTTTACGGGAGCGGCCTACGAGCAGTACTTC.

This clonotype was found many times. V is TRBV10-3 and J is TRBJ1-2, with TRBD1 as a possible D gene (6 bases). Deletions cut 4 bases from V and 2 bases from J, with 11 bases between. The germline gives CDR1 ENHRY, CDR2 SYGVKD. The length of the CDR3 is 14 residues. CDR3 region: CAISGPGTNYGYTF. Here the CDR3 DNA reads TGTGCCATCAGTGGTCCAGGGACAAACTATGGCTACACCTTC.

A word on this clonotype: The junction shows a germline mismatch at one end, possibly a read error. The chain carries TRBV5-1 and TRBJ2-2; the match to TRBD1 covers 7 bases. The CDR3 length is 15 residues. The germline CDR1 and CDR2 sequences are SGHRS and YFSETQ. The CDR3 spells CASSLSNRGTGELLF. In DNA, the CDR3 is TGCGCCAGCAGCTTATCAAACAGGGGCACCGGGGAGCTGTTATTT.

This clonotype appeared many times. The CDR3 protein is CASRSTGNTGELFF. The CDR3 DNA is TGTGCCAGCAGGTCTACAGGGAACACCGGGGAGCTGTTTTTT. The V gene is TRBV11-2, the J gene TRBJ2-2; weak D call: TRBD1 (5 bases). The CDR3 is made up of 14 amino acids. Per germline, CDR1 SGHAT and CDR2 FQNNGV. V was cut by 6 bases and J by 1 base, with 9 bases left in between.

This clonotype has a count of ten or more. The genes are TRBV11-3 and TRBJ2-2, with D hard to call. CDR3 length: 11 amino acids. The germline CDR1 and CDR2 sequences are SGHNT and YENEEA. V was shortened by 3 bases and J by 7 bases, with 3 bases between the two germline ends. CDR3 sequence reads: CASSFNGELFF. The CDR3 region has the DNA TGTGCCAGCAGCTTTAACGGGGAGCTGTTTTTT. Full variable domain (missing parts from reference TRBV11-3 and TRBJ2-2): EAGVVQSPRYKIIEKKQPVAFWCNPISGHNTLYWYLQNLGQGPELLIRYENEEAVDDSQLPKDRFSAERLKGVDSTLKIQPAELGDSAVYLCASSFNGELFFGEGSRLTVL.

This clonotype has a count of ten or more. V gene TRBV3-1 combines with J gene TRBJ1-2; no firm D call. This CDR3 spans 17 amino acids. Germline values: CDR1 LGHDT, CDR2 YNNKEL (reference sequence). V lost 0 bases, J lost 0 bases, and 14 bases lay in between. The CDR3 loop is CASSQDIRVLTNYGYTF. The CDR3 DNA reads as TGTGCCAGCAGCCAAGATATCCGAGTGCTTACTAACTATGGCTACACCTTC.

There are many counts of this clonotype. CDR3 coding DNA: TGTGCCAGCAGCCTTGGACCAGGGAATGGCAGTAGCACAGATACGCAGTATTTT. Translating it yields CASSLGPGNGSSTDTQYF. V usage is TRBV3-2 and J usage is TRBJ2-3; TRBD1 is the table's D call, not checked against the DNA. TRBV3-2 is labeled a pseudogene. The CDR3 length is 18 residues.

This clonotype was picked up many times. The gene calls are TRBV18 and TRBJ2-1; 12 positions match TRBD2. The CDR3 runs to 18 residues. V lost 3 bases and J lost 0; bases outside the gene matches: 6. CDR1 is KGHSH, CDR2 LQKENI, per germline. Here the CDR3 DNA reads TGTGCCAGCTCACCGGGACTAGCGGGTAAGAGCTCCTACAATGAGCAGTTCTTC. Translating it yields CASSPGLAGKSSYNEQFF.

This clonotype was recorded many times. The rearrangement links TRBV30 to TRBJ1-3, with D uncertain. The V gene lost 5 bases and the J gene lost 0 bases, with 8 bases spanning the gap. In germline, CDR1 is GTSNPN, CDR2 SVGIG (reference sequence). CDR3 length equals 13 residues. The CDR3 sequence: CAWGPSSGNTIYF. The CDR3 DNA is TGTGCCTGGGGACCCTCCTCTGGAAACACCATATATTTT.

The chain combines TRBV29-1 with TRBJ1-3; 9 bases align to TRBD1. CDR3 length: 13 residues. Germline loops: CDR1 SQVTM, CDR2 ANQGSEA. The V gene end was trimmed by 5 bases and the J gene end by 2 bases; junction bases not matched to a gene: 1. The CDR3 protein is CSVRTGAGNTIYF. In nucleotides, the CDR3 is TGCAGCGTTCGGACAGGGGCTGGAAACACCATATATTTT.

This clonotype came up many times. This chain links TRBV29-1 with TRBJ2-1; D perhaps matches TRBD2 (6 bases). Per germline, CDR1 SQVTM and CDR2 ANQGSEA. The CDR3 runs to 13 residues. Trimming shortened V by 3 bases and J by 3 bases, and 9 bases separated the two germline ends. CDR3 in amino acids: CSVDYGGYNEQFF. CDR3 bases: TGCAGCGTTGATTACGGGGGCTACAATGAGCAGTTCTTC.

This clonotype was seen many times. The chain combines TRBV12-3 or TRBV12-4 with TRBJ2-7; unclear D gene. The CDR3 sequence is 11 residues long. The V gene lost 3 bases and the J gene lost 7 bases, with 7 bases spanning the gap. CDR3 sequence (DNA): TGTGCCAGCAGTTTCGCGGAAGAGCAGTACTTC. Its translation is CASSFAEEQYF.

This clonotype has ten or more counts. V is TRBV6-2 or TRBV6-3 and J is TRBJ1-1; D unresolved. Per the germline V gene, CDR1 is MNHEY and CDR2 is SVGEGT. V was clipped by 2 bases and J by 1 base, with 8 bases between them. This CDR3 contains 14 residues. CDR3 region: CASSYAGPNTEAFF. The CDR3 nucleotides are TGTGCCAGCAGTTACGCAGGACCGAACACTGAAGCTTTCTTT.

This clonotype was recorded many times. CDR3 in amino acids: CASLITDTQYF. CDR3 bases: TGTGCCAGCCTTATCACAGATACGCAGTATTTT. This sequence joins TRBV2 and TRBJ2-3; no clear D gene. V shed 8 bases and J shed 2 bases, with 5 bases lying between them. CDR3 length: 11 amino acids. The germline V gene has CDR1 SNHLY and CDR2 FYNNEI.

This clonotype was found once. The CDR3 DNA reads TGTGCCAGCAGCAAGCCGACAGGACTCACGGCCAAAAACATTCAGTACTTC. It specifies CASSKPTGLTAKNIQYF. The chain employs TRBV7-8 and TRBJ2-4, with D possibly TRBD1 on 6 matching bases. Germline V CDR1 and CDR2: SGHVS, FQNEAQ. The CDR3 is 17 residues long. Trimming shortened V by 5 bases and J by 1 base, and 18 bases separated the two germline ends.

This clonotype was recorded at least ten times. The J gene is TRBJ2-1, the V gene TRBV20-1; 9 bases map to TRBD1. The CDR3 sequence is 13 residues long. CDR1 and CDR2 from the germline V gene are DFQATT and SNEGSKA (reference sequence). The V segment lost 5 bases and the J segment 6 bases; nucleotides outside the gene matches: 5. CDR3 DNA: TGCAGTGCTGCCGGGACAGGGAGCAATGAGCAGTTCTTC. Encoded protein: CSAAGTGSNEQFF.

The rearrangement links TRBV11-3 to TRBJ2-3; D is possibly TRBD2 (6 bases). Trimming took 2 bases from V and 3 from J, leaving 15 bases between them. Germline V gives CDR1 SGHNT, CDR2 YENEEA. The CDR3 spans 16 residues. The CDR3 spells CASSLRGGKGTDTQYF. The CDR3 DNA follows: TGTGCCAGCAGCTTACGGGGCGGGAAAGGGACAGATACGCAGTATTTT.

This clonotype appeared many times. The CDR3 sequence: CASSDAGTYNEQFF. The CDR3 region has the DNA TGCGCCAGCAGCGATGCCGGGACTTACAATGAGCAGTTCTTC. The V gene is TRBV5-1, the J gene TRBJ2-1; possibly TRBD2 for D (6 bases). The V end lost 4 bases, the J end lost 4 bases, and 12 bases lay between the germline ends. The CDR3 spans 14 residues. Germline V gene sequence: CDR1 SGHRS, CDR2 YFSETQ.

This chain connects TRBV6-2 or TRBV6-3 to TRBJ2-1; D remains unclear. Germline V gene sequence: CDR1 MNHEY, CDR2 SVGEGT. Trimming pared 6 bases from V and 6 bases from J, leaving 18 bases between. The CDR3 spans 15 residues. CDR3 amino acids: CASSGLWLLSNEQFF. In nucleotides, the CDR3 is TGTGCCAGCAGCGGGTTATGGTTACTGAGCAATGAGCAGTTCTTC.